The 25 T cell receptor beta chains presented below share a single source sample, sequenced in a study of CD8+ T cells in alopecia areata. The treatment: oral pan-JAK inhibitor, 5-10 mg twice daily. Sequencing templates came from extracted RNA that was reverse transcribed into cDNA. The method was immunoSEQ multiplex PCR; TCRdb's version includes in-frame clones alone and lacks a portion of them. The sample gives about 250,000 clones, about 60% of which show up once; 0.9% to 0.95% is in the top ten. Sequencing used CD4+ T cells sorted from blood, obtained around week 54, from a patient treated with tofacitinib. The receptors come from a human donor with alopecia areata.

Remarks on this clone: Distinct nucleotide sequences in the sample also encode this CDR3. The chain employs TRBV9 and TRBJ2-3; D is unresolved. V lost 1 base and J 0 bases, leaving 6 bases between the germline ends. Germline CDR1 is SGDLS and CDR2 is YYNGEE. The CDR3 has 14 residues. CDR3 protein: CASSVSSSTDTQYF. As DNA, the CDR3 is TGTGCCAGCAGCGTAAGCTCTAGCACAGATACGCAGTATTTT.

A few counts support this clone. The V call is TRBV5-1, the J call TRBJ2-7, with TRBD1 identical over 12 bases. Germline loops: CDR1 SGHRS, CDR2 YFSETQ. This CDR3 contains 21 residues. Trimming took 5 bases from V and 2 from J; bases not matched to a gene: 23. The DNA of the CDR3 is TGCGCCAGCAGTTCCAGCGCAAGGGACAGGGGGCAAGTAGGGCGACCCTACGAGCAGTACTTC. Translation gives CASSSSARDRGQVGRPYEQYF.

CDR3 in DNA: TGTGCCATCAGACCTAGCGGGGGCCACGAGCAGTACTTC. Translation: CAIRPSGGHEQYF. V is TRBV10-3 and J is TRBJ2-7; TRBD2 aligns across 10 bases. Looked up from germline, CDR1 is ENHRY and CDR2 is SYGVKD. The junction had 4 bases not matched to a gene; V was cut back by 6 bases and J by 5 bases. The CDR3 has 13 residues.

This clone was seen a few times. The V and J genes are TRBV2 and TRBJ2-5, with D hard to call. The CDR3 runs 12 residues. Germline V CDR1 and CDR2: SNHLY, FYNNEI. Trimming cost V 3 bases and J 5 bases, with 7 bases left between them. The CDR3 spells CASSERGETQYF. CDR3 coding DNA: TGTGCCAGCAGTGAGCGTGGGGAGACCCAGTACTTC.

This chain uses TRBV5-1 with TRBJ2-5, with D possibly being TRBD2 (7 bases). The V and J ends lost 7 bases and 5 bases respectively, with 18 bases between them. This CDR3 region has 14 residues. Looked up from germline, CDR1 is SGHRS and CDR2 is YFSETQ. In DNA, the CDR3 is TGCGCCAGCGGTCCGGGGGGCCGGGCGGAGACCCAGTACTTC. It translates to CASGPGGRAETQYF.

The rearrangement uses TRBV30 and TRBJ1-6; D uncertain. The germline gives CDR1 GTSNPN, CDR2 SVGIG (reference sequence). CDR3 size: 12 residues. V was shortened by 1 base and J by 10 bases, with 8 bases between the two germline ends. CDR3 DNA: TGTGCCTGGAGTGGATCCCTGTCACCCCTCCACTTT. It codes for CAWSGSLSPLHF.

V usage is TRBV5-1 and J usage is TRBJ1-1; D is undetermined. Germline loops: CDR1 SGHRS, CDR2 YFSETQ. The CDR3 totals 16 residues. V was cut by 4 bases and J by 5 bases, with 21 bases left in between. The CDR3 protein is CASSLGLAFLGTEAFF. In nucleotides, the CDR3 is TGCGCCAGCAGCCTCGGGTTGGCATTTTTGGGGACTGAAGCTTTCTTT. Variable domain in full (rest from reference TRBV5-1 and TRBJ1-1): KAGVTQTPRYLIKTRGQQVTLSCSPISGHRSVSWYQQTPGQGLQFLFEYFSETQRNKGNFPGRFSGRQFSNSRSEMNVSTLELGDSALYLCASSLGLAFLGTEAFFGQGTRLTVV.

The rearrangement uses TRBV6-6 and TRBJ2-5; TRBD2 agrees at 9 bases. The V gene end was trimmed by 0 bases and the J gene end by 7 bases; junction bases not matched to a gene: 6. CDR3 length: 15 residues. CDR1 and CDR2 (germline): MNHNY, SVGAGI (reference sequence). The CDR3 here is CASSYSKGSGGTQYF. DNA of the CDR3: TGTGCCAGCAGTTACTCGAAGGGTAGCGGGGGGACCCAGTACTTC.

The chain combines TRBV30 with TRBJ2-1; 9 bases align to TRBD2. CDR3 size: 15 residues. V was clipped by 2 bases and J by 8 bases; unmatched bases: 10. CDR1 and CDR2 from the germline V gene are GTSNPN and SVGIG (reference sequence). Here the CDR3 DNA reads TGTGCCTGGAGTCCGATCGCGGGGGGGTATGATGAGCAGTTCTTC. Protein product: CAWSPIAGGYDEQFF.

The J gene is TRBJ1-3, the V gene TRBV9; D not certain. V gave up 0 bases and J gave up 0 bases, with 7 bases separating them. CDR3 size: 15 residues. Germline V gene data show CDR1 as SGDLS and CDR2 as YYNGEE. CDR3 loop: CASSVVGHSGNTIYF. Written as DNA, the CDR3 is TGTGCCAGCAGCGTAGTAGGGCACTCTGGAAACACCATATATTTT.

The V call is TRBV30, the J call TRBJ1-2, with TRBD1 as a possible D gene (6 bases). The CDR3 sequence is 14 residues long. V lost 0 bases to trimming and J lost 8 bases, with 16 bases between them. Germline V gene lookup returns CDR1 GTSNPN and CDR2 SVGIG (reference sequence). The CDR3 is CAWSVHIGGGGYTF. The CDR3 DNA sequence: TGTGCCTGGAGTGTACATATCGGGGGCGGCGGCTACACCTTC. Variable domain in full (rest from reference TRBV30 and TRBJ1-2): SQTIHQWPATLVQPVGSPLSLECTVEGTSNPNLYWYRQAAGRGLQLLFYSVGIGQISSEVPQNLSASRPQDRQFILSSKKLLLSDSGFYLCAWSVHIGGGGYTFGSGTRLTVV.

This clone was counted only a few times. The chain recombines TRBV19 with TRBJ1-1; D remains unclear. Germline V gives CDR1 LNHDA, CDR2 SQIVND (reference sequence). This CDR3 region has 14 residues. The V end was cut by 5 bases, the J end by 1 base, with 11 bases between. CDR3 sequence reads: CASSRGQTNTEAFF. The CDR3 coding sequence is TGTGCCAGTAGTCGCGGCCAAACGAACACTGAAGCTTTCTTT.

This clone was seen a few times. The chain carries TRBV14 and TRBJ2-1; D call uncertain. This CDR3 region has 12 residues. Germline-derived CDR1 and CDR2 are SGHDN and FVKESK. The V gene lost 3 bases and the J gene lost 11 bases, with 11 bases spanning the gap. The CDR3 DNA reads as TGTGCCAGCAGCCACGGACCCATTAAGCAGTTCTTC. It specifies CASSHGPIKQFF.

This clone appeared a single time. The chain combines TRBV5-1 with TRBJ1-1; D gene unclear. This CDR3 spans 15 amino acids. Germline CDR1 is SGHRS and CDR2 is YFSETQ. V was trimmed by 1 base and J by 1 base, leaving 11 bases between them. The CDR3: CASSLLSVRNTEAFF. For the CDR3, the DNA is TGCGCCAGCAGCTTGTTATCAGTCAGGAACACTGAAGCTTTCTTT.

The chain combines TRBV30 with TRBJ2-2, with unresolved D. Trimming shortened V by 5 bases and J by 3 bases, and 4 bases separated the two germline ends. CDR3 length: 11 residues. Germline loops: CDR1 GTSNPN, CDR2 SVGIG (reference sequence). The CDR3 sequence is CAWDYTGELFF. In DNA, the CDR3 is TGTGCCTGGGATTACACCGGGGAGCTGTTTTTT.

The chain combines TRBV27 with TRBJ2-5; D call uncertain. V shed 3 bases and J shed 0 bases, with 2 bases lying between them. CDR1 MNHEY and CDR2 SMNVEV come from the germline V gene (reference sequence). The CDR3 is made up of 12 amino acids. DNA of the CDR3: TGTGCCAGCAGTTTTAACCAAGAGACCCAGTACTTC. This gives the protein CASSFNQETQYF.

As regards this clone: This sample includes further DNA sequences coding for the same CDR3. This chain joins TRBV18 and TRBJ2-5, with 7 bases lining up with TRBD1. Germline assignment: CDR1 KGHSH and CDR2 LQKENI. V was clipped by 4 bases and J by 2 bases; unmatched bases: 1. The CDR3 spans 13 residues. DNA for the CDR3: TGTGCCAGCTCACGGGGACAGCAAGAGACCCAGTACTTC. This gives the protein CASSRGQQETQYF. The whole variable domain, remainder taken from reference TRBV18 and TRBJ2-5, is NAGVMQNPRHLVRRRGQEARLRCSPMKGHSHVYWYRQLPEEGLKFMVYLQKENIIDESGMPKERFSAEFPKEGPSILRIQQVVRGDSAAYFCASSRGQQETQYFGPGTRLLVL.

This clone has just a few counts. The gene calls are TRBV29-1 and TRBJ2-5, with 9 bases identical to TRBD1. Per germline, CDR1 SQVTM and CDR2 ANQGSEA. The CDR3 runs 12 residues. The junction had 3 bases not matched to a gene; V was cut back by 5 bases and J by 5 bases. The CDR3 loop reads CSVSGQGETQYF. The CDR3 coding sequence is TGCAGCGTTTCAGGACAGGGGGAGACCCAGTACTTC. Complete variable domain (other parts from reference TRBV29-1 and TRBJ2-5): SAVISQKPSRDICQRGTSLTIQCQVDSQVTMMFWYRQQPGQSLTLIATANQGSEATYESGFVIDKFPISRPNLTFSTLTVSNMSPEDSSIYLCSVSGQGETQYFGPGTRLLVL.

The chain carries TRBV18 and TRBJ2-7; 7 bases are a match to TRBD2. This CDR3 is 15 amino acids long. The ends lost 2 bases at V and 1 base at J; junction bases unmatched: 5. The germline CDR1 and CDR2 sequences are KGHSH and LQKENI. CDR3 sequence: CASSPWGGKSYEQYF. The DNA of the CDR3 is TGTGCCAGCTCACCATGGGGAGGGAAATCCTACGAGCAGTACTTC.

Written as DNA, the CDR3 is TGTGCCAGCAGCTTGTTGAGAATTACAAGGGAGACCCAGTACTTC. Residues: CASSLLRITRETQYF. The chain carries TRBV5-6 and TRBJ2-5; D uncertain. Germline V gene data show CDR1 as SGHDT and CDR2 as YYEEEE. The CDR3 runs 15 residues. Trimming removed 1 base at V and 5 bases at J, with 15 bases between.

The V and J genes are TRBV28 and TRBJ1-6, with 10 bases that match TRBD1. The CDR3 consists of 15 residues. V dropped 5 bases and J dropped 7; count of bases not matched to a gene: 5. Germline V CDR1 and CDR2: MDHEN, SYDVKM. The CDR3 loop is CASSEGQGRNSPLHF. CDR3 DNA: TGTGCCAGCAGTGAGGGACAGGGGCGGAATTCACCCCTCCACTTT.

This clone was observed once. CDR3 in amino acids: CASSPSRGHEQYF. The CDR3 region has the DNA TGTGCCAGCAGCCCCAGTAGGGGCCACGAGCAGTACTTC. V is TRBV7-9 and J is TRBJ2-7; a possible D gene is TRBD1 (5 bases). CDR3 size: 13 residues. V shed 5 bases and J shed 5 bases, with 13 bases lying between them. Germline V lookup: CDR1 SEHNR, CDR2 FQNEAQ (reference sequence). Variable domain in full (rest from reference TRBV7-9 and TRBJ2-7): DTGVSQNPRHKITKRGQNVTFRCDPISEHNRLYWYRQTLGQGPEFLTYFQNEAQLEKSRLLSDRFSAERPKGSFSTLEIQRTEQGDSAMYLCASSPSRGHEQYFGPGTRLTVT.

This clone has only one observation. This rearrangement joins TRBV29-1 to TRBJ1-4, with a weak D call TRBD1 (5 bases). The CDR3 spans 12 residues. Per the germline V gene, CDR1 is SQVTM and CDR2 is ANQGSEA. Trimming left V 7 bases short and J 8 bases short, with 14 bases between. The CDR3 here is CSAGGSREKLFF. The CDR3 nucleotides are TGCAGCGCCGGGGGAAGTAGGGAAAAACTGTTTTTT.

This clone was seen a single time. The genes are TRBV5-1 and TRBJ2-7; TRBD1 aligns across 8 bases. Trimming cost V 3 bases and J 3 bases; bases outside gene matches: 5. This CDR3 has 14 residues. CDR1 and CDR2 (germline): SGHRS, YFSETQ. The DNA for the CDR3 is TGCGCCAGCAGCTGGACAGGGAACGACTACGAGCAGTACTTC. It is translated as CASSWTGNDYEQYF.

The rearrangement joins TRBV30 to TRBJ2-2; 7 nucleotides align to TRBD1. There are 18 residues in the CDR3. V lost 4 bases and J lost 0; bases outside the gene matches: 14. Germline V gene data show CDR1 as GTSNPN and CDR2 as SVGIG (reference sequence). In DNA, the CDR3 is TGTGCCTGGACCGGCCGGGGACAGAGGAATTCGAACACCGGGGAGCTGTTTTTT. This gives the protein CAWTGRGQRNSNTGELFF.